This T cell receptor beta chain was found in a study of response to subunit inactivated influenza vaccine. A single record per CDR3 protein comes from TCRdb applying MiXCR to the RT-PCR reads. The sample includes just under 550,000 distinct CDR3 sequences, roughly 25% of them seen just once. The CDR3 length is 16 residues. The V end was cut by 2 bases, the J end by 8 bases, with 16 bases between. The germline gives CDR1 KGHSH, CDR2 LQKENI. These data are also associated with another study on T cells expressing NK-cell markers. That work adds: As the method of synthesis, 5'RACE template switching with UMIs yielded TCR beta cDNA. Seven HCMV-seropositive donors and one seronegative donor made up the eight sequenced donors. Of CD8+ T cells, roughly 1.0-8% belonged to dominant NKG2C+ clonotypes in more than five donors. The study found these clonotypes also leading the CD3+CD56-NKG2C+ fraction in a few donors. It is unclear if expanded NKG2C-expressing clones target HCMV antigens.

The source was CD4+ T cells sorted from PBMCs, collected about 11 days after vaccination. The chain couples TRBV18 to TRBJ1-6, with D tentatively TRBD1 (6 bases). This TCR came from a man over 45 who received an inactivated influenza vaccine. The CDR3 sequence: CASSPIGRGIDSPLHF. The CDR3 DNA reads as TGTGCCAGCTCACCAATTGGCAGGGGTATAGATTCACCCCTCCACTTT. The variable domain in full, with the rest retrieved from reference TRBV18 and TRBJ1-6, is NAGVMQNPRHLVRRRGQEARLRCSPMKGHSHVYWYRQLPEEGLKFMVYLQKENIIDESGMPKERFSAEFPKEGPSILRIQQVVRGDSAAYFCASSPIGRGIDSPLHFGNGTRLTVT.